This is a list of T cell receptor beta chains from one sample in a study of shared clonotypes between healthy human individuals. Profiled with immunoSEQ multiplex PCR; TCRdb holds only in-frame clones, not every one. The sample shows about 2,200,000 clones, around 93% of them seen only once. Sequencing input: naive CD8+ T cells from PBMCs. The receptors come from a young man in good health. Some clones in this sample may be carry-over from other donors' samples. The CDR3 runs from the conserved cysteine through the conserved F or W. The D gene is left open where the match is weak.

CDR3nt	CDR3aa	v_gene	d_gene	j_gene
TGTGCCAGCAGCTTATTATCCAGAGGGAACACCGGGGAGCTGTTTTTT	CASSLLSRGNTGELFF	TRBV7-9	.	TRBJ2-2
TGTGCCAGCAGTGAAGGCCCAGCCTACTATGGCTACACCTTC	CASSEGPAYYGYTF	TRBV25-1	.	TRBJ1-2
TGTGCCAGCAGCTTGTGGTCCGGCGAAAAACTGTTTTTT	CASSLWSGEKLFF	TRBV5-1	.	TRBJ1-4
TGTGCCAGCCGGACGGGAGCTCTCCACGAGCAGTACTTC	CASRTGALHEQYF	TRBV6-1	.	TRBJ2-7
TGTGCCAGCAGCTTTGGACAGGCCTACGAGCAGTACTTC	CASSFGQAYEQYF	TRBV5-4	TRBD1	TRBJ2-7
TGCGCCAGCAGCTCTCGGACTAGCACAGATACGCAGTATTTT	CASSSRTSTDTQYF	TRBV5-1	.	TRBJ2-3
TGTGCCAGCAGTCAGTCGACAGGGGGAAGGTTCGAGACCCAGTACTTC	CASSQSTGGRFETQYF	TRBV28	TRBD1	TRBJ2-5
TGTGCCAGCAGCCCTAGGACAGGGGGTTCCTACGAGCAGTACTTC	CASSPRTGGSYEQYF	TRBV11-3	TRBD1	TRBJ2-7
TGTGCCAGCAGCCCCCCTCAGGTCAGCTCTGGAAACACCATATATTTT	CASSPPQVSSGNTIYF	TRBV28	.	TRBJ1-3
TGTGCCAGCAGTTTAGGTCAGAGCCACTACGAGCAGTACTTC	CASSLGQSHYEQYF	TRBV27	.	TRBJ2-7
TGTGCCAGCAGTTACTCAGGGGCCAGCGAAAAACTGTTTTTT	CASSYSGASEKLFF	TRBV6-5	.	TRBJ1-4
TGTGCCAGCAGTTTTGCCGGGGGCGGCTATGGCTACACCTTC	CASSFAGGGYGYTF	TRBV28	.	TRBJ1-2
TGTGCCAGCAGTTATGCCGTGGGCTATGAGCAGTTCTTC	CASSYAVGYEQFF	TRBV6-5	.	TRBJ2-1
TGCAGCGGCCGCCTGGGGGAAGAGACCCAGTACTTC	CSGRLGEETQYF	TRBV29-1	.	TRBJ2-5
TGTGCCAGCAGTTTAAGCGGGACAGGGTTCTATGGCTACACCTTC	CASSLSGTGFYGYTF	TRBV27	TRBD1	TRBJ1-2
TGTGCCATCAGTGAGGCAGGGACTGGAAACACCATATATTTT	CAISEAGTGNTIYF	TRBV10-3	.	TRBJ1-3
TGTGCCAGCAGCGTACGGGGCACAGATACGCAGTATTTT	CASSVRGTDTQYF	TRBV9	.	TRBJ2-3
TGTGCCAGCAGCAGGACAGGGACGAACACTGAAGCTTTCTTT	CASSRTGTNTEAFF	TRBV27	TRBD1	TRBJ1-1
TGTGCCAGCAGTTTGCTCCTGCCGGCAGTCTCGTTCGATGGCTACACCTTC	CASSLLLPAVSFDGYTF	TRBV28	.	TRBJ1-2
TGTGCCAGCAGCGACGGACTAGCGCTATCCACAGATACGCAGTATTTT	CASSDGLALSTDTQYF	TRBV9	TRBD2	TRBJ2-3
TGTGCCAGCAGCGCAATCAATCAGCCCCAGCATTTT	CASSAINQPQHF	TRBV6-6	.	TRBJ1-5
TGTGCCAGCGCGGTGGGGGGGATCACTAGCACAGATACGCAGTATTTT	CASAVGGITSTDTQYF	TRBV9	TRBD2	TRBJ2-3